The 12 T cell receptor beta chains reported below all come from one sample, sequenced in a study of Ad26.COV2.S vaccination and SARS-CoV-2 variants. Data came from immunoSEQ multiplex PCR; TCRdb stores just in-frame clones and leaves some out. Of fewer than 500,000 clones in the sample, less than 95% were seen once. The treatment: some 20 received Ad26.COV2.S at low or high dose, single or two shots; about five received placebo; per-sample allocation not given. Samples analyzed were those drawn on day 63 after the first vaccine or placebo injection. Specimen: peripheral blood, collected in a trial of Ad26.COV2.S vaccine versus placebo. The source is a person aged 18-60 years who received the Ad26.COV2.S COVID-19 vaccine or a placebo.

J is TRBJ1-5 and V is TRBV3-1 (or the pseudogene TRBV3-2), with no clear D. Germline CDR1 LGHDT, CDR2 YNNKEL (reference sequence). The CDR3 covers 15 residues. V shed 0 bases and J shed 2 bases, with 8 bases lying between them. The CDR3 bases are TGTGCCAGCAGCCAAGAGGGCCCTGGCAATCAGCCCCAGCATTTT. Its translation: CASSQEGPGNQPQHF.

This chain joins TRBV29-1 and TRBJ2-7, with D tentatively TRBD1 (5 bases). Trimming left V 1 base short and J 2 bases short, with 9 bases between. Germline CDR1 is SQVTM and CDR2 is ANQGSEA. The CDR3 has 13 amino acids. CDR3 amino acids: CSVEGGRAYEQYF. The CDR3 DNA reads TGCAGCGTTGAAGGGGGCAGGGCCTACGAGCAGTACTTC.

The rearrangement uses TRBV9 and TRBJ2-1; 13 bases line up with TRBD2. The V gene end was trimmed by 0 bases and the J gene end by 6 bases; junction bases not matched to a gene: 6. Germline loops: CDR1 SGDLS, CDR2 YYNGEE. The CDR3 has 17 amino acids. CDR3 region: CASSVGGGLAGFNEQFF. CDR3 in DNA: TGTGCCAGCAGCGTAGGCGGGGGACTAGCGGGATTCAATGAGCAGTTCTTC.

The rearrangement links TRBV28 to TRBJ2-3; D is unresolved. CDR1 is MDHEN, CDR2 SYDVKM, per germline. The CDR3 sequence is 14 residues long. V was shortened by 1 base and J by 8 bases, with 13 bases between the two germline ends. CDR3 DNA sequence: TGTGCCAGCAGTTTATCCCCAGCCCTCTTTACGCAGTATTTT. Its translation: CASSLSPALFTQYF.

Regarding this clone: Germline is not matched at one junction end, which may reflect a read error. The CDR3 DNA reads as TGTGCCAGCACCCCCGGGACTCCGAAGACCGGGGAGCTGTTTTTT. Translating it yields CASTPGTPKTGELFF. The rearrangement uses TRBV27 and TRBJ2-2; perhaps TRBD2 as D (6 bases). CDR3 size: 15 residues. The germline CDR1 and CDR2 sequences are MNHEY and SMNVEV (reference sequence).

The chain is built from TRBV5-8 and TRBJ2-3; tentatively, D is TRBD1 (6 bases). The CDR3 consists of 15 residues. Germline values: CDR1 SGHTS, CDR2 YDEGEE. V gave up 4 bases and J gave up 4 bases, with 16 bases separating them. The DNA for the CDR3 is TGTGCCAGCAGCCCGAGTGGGGGCCGTGCAGATACGCAGTATTTT. Its translation is CASSPSGGRADTQYF. Looking up the rest from reference TRBV5-8 and TRBJ2-3 gives the full variable domain: EAGVTQSPTHLIKTRGQQATLRCSPISGHTSVYWYQQALGLGLQFLLWYDEGEERNRGNFPPRFSGRQFPNYSSELNVNALELEDSALYLCASSPSGGRADTQYFGPGTRLTVL.

This chain connects TRBV24-1 to TRBJ2-5; D might be TRBD1 (6 bases). There are 13 residues in the CDR3. V was pared by 10 bases and J by 3 bases, with 14 bases between. Germline loops: CDR1 KGHDR, CDR2 SFDVKD. CDR3 sequence: CATGTREKETQYF. CDR3 sequence (DNA): TGTGCCACGGGGACACGAGAAAAAGAGACCCAGTACTTC.

The J gene is TRBJ1-1, the V gene TRBV10-3, with unresolved D. Trimming removed 4 bases from V and 1 base from J, with 10 bases in between. CDR1 is ENHRY and CDR2 is SYGVKD in the germline V gene. This CDR3 is built from 14 residues. The CDR3 DNA reads as TGTGCCATCAGTGCGCGGAGGTCGAACACTGAAGCTTTCTTT. Translating it yields CAISARRSNTEAFF.

The chain carries TRBV3-1 (or the pseudogene TRBV3-2) and TRBJ2-3; TRBD2 matches 7 bases. Losses at the gene ends were 0 bases for V and 7 bases for J; bases not matched to a gene: 13. This CDR3 region has 17 residues. Germline V gives CDR1 LGHDT, CDR2 YNNKEL (reference sequence). The CDR3 bases are TGTGCCAGCAGCCAAGAAGGCGGGGGAGGGATAAGGAATACGCAGTATTTT. Its protein product is CASSQEGGGGIRNTQYF.

This chain connects TRBV9 to TRBJ2-6; D is undetermined. This CDR3 has 15 amino acids. The V gene lost 9 bases and the J gene lost 0 bases, with 13 bases spanning the gap. From germline, CDR1 is SGDLS and CDR2 YYNGEE. The CDR3 DNA reads as TGTGCCACCTCTCGGGCCGGCTCTGGGGCCAACGTCCTGACTTTC. Protein sequence: CATSRAGSGANVLTF.

This clone showed up just a few times. The rearrangement joins TRBV24-1 to TRBJ1-2, with 7 bases matching TRBD1. The V segment lost 1 base and the J segment 5 bases; nucleotides outside the gene matches: 6. Germline V CDR1 and CDR2: KGHDR, SFDVKD. The CDR3 consists of 15 residues. The chain's CDR3 is CATSDFPRTGYGYTF. The CDR3 coding sequence is TGTGCCACCAGTGATTTCCCCCGGACAGGATATGGCTACACCTTC.

The rearrangement joins TRBV29-1 to TRBJ1-2; no clear D. The CDR3 runs to 13 residues. The germline CDR1 and CDR2 sequences are SQVTM and ANQGSEA. With 3 bases removed from V and 2 bases from J, the gap between germline ends came to 10 bases. The CDR3 spells CSVDTGKNYGYTF. The CDR3 DNA sequence: TGCAGCGTTGACACGGGGAAGAACTATGGCTACACCTTC.